This is a list of T cell receptor beta chains from one sample in a study of T cell changes during pregnancy in multiple sclerosis. TCRdb keeps only in-frame clones here, not all; method: immunoSEQ multiplex PCR. The sample comprises roughly 46,000 clones, around 93% of which are singletons, and 3% to 4% rests with the top ten. The specimen comprised CD8+ T cells from peripheral blood mononuclear cells, sampled after pregnancy. These receptors were taken from a female donor with multiple sclerosis, enrolled in a pregnancy study. CDR3s include the opening cysteine and the closing phenylalanine or tryptophan. D genes are given only for firm matches. Clone size is shown for a subset of rows, as once, few, many or a class of expanded clone.

V: TRBV18
D: TRBD1
J: TRBJ2-2
size: NA
DNA: TGTGCCAGCTCACCTCCCGGGACAGGACACACCGGGGAGCTGTTTTTT
CDR3: CASSPPGTGHTGELFF

V: TRBV27
D: NA
J: TRBJ1-1
size: NA
DNA: TGTGCCAGCAGTGGGATGAGCGGTGAAGCTTTCTTT
CDR3: CASSGMSGEAFF

V: TRBV2
D: TRBD2
J: TRBJ2-1
size: once
DNA: TGTGCCAGCAGTGAATGGGCTAGCGGGGGTGGTAATGAGCAGTTCTTC
CDR3: CASSEWASGGGNEQFF

V: TRBV9
D: NA
J: TRBJ2-2
size: NA
DNA: TGTGCCAGCAGCCCAAACACCGGGGAGCTGTTTTTT
CDR3: CASSPNTGELFF

V: TRBV4-2
D: TRBD1
J: TRBJ2-7
size: NA
DNA: TGTGCCAGCAGCCAAGCGGAGCAGGGGGCCCCCTACGAGCAGTACTTC
CDR3: CASSQAEQGAPYEQYF

V: TRBV6-1
D: NA
J: TRBJ2-1
size: NA
DNA: TGTGCCAGCAGTGAAGCGGCCGGGACCTGGAGGGGCAATGAGCAGTTCTTC
CDR3: CASSEAAGTWRGNEQFF

V: TRBV4-1
D: TRBD2
J: TRBJ2-1
size: once
DNA: TGCGCCAGCAGCCAAGAGTTGGGCGGGGGGGCCTGGGAGCAGTTCTTC
CDR3: CASSQELGGGAWEQFF

V: TRBV6-5
D: NA
J: TRBJ2-3
size: NA
DNA: TGTGCCAGCAGTTATGACAGGATCAGCACAGATACGCAGTATTTT
CDR3: CASSYDRISTDTQYF

V: TRBV4-3
D: NA
J: TRBJ1-1
size: NA
DNA: TGCGCCAGCAGCCAAGCTCCGACAGGCCTCGGGGCTGAAGCTTTCTTT
CDR3: CASSQAPTGLGAEAFF

V: TRBV11-2
D: NA
J: TRBJ2-7
size: NA
DNA: TGTGCCAGCAGCCCAGGGCCTTACTACGAGCAGTACTTC
CDR3: CASSPGPYYEQYF

V: TRBV19
D: TRBD2
J: TRBJ2-7
size: NA
DNA: TGTGCCAGTAGTATCGGGACTAGCGGTTACGAGCAGTACTTC
CDR3: CASSIGTSGYEQYF